One and the same sample provided the 2 T cell receptor beta chains below, sequenced in a study of shared clonotypes between healthy human individuals. Assay: immunoSEQ multiplex PCR; the TCRdb copy retains only in-frame clones and omits some. Here the sample spans under 1,100,000 clones, more than 60% being singletons. Sequencing used memory CD4+ T cells sorted from blood. Specified subset: CD45RA-negative fraction. These receptors were taken from a man between 18 and 35 years old in good health.

The chain recombines TRBV7-9 with TRBJ2-7; tentatively, D is TRBD1 (6 bases). The V end lost 5 bases, the J end lost 7 bases, and 15 bases lay between the germline ends. Germline values: CDR1 SEHNR, CDR2 FQNEAQ (reference sequence). This CDR3 has 13 residues. Here the CDR3 DNA reads TGTGCCAGCAGCCCAGGGGTTGGGGCGGAGCAGTACTTC. This gives the protein CASSPGVGAEQYF.

V gene TRBV7-8 combines with J gene TRBJ1-1; D is perhaps TRBD1 (5 bases). Trimming took off 5 bases at V and 1 base at J, with 17 bases between the two ends. The length of the CDR3 is 16 residues. Germline V CDR1 and CDR2: SGHVS, FQNEAQ. The CDR3 loop is CASSIPGLHPNTEAFF. The CDR3 bases are TGTGCCAGCAGCATCCCGGGACTTCACCCGAACACTGAAGCTTTCTTT.